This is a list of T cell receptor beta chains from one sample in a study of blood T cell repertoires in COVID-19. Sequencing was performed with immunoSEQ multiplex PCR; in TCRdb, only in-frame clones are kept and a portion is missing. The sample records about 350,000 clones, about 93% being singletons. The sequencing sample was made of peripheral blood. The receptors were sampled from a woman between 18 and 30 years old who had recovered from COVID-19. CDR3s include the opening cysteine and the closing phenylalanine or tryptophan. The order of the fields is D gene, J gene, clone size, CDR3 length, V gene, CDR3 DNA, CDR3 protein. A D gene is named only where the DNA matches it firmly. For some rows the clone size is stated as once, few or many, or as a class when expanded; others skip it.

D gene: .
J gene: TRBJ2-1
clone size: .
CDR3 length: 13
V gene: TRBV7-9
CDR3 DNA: TGTGCCAGCAGCTTAGGGAGTTACAATGAGCAGTTCTTC
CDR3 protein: CASSLGSYNEQFF

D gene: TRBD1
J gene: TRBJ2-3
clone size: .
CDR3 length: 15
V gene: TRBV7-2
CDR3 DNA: TGTGCCAGCAGTCTAGGACAGGGGGTGACAGATACGCAGTATTTT
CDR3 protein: CASSLGQGVTDTQYF

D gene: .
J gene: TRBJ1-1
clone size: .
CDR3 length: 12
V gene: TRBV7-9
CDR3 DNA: TGTGCCAGCCAAGAGCTGAACACTGAAGCTTTCTTT
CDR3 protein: CASQELNTEAFF

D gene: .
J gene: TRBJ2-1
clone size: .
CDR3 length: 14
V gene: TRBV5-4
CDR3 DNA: TGTGCCAGCAGCTTGGTCTCTACGGGTAGTGAGCAGTTCTTC
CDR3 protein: CASSLVSTGSEQFF

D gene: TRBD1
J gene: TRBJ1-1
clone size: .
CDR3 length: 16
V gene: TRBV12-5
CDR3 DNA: TGTGCTAGTGGTTTGGTACTGGGACAGAGGAACACTGAAGCTTTCTTT
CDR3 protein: CASGLVLGQRNTEAFF

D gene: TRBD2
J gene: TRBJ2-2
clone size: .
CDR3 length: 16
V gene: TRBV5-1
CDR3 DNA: TGCGCCAGCAGCTTACTAGCGGGAGCTGGCACCGGGGAGCTGTTTTTT
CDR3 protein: CASSLLAGAGTGELFF

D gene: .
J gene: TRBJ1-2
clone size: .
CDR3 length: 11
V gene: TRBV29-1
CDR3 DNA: TGCAGCTGTGGGGCAGAATATGGCTACACCTTC
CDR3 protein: CSCGAEYGYTF

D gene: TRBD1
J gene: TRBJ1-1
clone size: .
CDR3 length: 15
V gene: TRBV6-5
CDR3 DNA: TGTGCCAGCAGTCCCCCCGGGACAGGGCCCACTGAAGCTTTCTTT
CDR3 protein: CASSPPGTGPTEAFF

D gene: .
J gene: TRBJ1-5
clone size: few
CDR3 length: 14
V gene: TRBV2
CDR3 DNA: TGTGCCAGCAGTGAAGGCGGGCGGGGGCAGCCCCAGCATTTT
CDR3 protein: CASSEGGRGQPQHF

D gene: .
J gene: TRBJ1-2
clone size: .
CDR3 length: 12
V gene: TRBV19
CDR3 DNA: TGTGCCAGTAGATCAAGGGGATATGGCTACACCTTC
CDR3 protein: CASRSRGYGYTF

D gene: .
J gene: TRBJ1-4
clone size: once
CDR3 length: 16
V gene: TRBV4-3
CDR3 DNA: TGCGCCAGCAGCCAATCAACCCCGGGAGCCCACGGAAAACTGTTTTTT
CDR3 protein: CASSQSTPGAHGKLFF

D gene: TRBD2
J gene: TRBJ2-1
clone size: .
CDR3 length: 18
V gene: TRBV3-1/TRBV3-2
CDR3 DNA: TGTGCCAGCAGCCAAGATGTGGCGCGGGGGGGCTCCTACAATGAGCAGTTCTTC
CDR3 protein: CASSQDVARGGSYNEQFF

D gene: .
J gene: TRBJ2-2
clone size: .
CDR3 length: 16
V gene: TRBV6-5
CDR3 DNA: TGTGCCAGCAGTTACTCTATGGGGGGTAGTGCCGGGGAGCTGTTTTTT
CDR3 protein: CASSYSMGGSAGELFF

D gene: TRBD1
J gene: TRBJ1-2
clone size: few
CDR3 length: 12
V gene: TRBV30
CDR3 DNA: TGTGTCGCAGGACAGGGGGTCTATGGCTACACCTTC
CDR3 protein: CVAGQGVYGYTF

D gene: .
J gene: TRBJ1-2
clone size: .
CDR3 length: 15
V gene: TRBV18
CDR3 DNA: TGTGCCAGCTCACCTAGTCGTCGCCGGAACTATGGCTACACCTTC
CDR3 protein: CASSPSRRRNYGYTF

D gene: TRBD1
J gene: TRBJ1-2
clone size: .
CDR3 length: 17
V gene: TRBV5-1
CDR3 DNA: TGCGCCAGCAGGGCGAAACAGGGGTCCGTCGAGGACTATGGCTACACCTTC
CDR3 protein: CASRAKQGSVEDYGYTF

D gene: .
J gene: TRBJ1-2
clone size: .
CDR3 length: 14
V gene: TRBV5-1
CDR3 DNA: TGCGCCAGCAGCTTGGGTGCGAGCGACTATGGCTACACCTTC
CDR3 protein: CASSLGASDYGYTF

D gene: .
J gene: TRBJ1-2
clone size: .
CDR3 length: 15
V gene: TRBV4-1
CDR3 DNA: TGCGCCAGCAGCCAACTCCTCGGGGTAGGGTATGGCTACACCTTC
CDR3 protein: CASSQLLGVGYGYTF

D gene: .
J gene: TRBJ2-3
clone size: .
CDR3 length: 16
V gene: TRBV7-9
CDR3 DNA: TGTGCCAGCAGCTTAGACCCAGGGACTAGCACAGATACGCAGTATTTT
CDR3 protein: CASSLDPGTSTDTQYF

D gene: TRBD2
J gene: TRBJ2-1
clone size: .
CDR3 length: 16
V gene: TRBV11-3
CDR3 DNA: TGTGCCAGCAGTTCCAGGACTAGCGGGAGGTTCGATGAGCAGTTCTTC
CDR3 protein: CASSSRTSGRFDEQFF

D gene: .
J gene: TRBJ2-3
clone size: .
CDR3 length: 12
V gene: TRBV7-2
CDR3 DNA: TGTGCCAGCAGCCGGGACTCAGATACGCAGTATTTT
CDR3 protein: CASSRDSDTQYF

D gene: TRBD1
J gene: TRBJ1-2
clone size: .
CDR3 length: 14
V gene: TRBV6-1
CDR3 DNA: TGTGCCAGCCTGAACAGGGGGCCGGGCTATGGCTACACCTTC
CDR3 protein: CASLNRGPGYGYTF

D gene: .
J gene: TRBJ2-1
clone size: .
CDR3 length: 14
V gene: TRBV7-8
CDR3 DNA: TGTGCCAGCAGCCCACCCGGGTTGTACAATGAGCAGTTCTTC
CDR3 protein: CASSPPGLYNEQFF

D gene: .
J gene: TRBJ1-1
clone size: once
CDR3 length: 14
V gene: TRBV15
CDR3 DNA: TGTGCCACCAGCGGGAGGGTCCCAGGCACTGAAGCTTTCTTT
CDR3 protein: CATSGRVPGTEAFF